One and the same sample provided the 13 T cell receptor beta chains below, sequenced in a study of tumor-infiltrating lymphocytes in primary liver carcinoma. Production of TCR beta cDNA used around 0.45 ug total RNA together with a constant-region primer. Library construction for TCR beta comprised three nested multiplex PCR rounds performed with slightly modified ARM-PCR. Primers for the first two PCR rounds were TRBV1-TRBV30 forward primers and a C-beta reverse primer (approximately 10 cycles per round). From the multiplex PCR reads, TCRdb called clonotypes with MiXCR, one entry per CDR3 protein. The sample holds more than 150,000 distinct CDR3 sequences, about 55% seen once. In addition to blood RNA drawn from unsorted whole blood, germline DNA was extracted. Material for sequencing was peripheral blood. Source of these receptors: a man aged 40-49 years with primary liver carcinoma and hepatitis B virus infection.

The chain is built from TRBV4-2 and TRBJ1-1, with 8 nucleotides matching TRBD1. This CDR3 is built from 14 residues. Germline loops: CDR1 LGHNA, CDR2 YNFKEQ. V shed 0 bases and J 7 bases; nucleotides not matched to a gene: 4. The CDR3 bases are TGTGCCAGCAGCCAAGATGGACAGGGACTTGAAGCTTTCTTT. Encoded protein: CASSQDGQGLEAFF.

This clonotype was seen repeatedly, ten times or more. The V gene is TRBV29-1, the J gene TRBJ1-2; no clear D gene. This CDR3 is 14 amino acids long. Germline V gene sequence: CDR1 SQVTM, CDR2 ANQGSEA. V was trimmed by 0 bases and J by 2 bases, leaving 10 bases between them. The CDR3 DNA follows: TGCAGCGTTGAAGACCCAGGAAGAAACTATGGCTACACCTTC. Translating gives CSVEDPGRNYGYTF.

V usage is TRBV12-3 or TRBV12-4 and J usage is TRBJ1-5; 9 positions agree with TRBD1. This CDR3 spans 15 amino acids. Trimming cost V 4 bases and J 13 bases; bases outside gene matches: 14. CDR3 in DNA: TGTGCCAGCAGTTCCAATGGACAGGGGAGGACGGCTCAGCATTTT. Translated, it gives CASSSNGQGRTAQHF.

In this sample, this clonotype turned up once. The J gene is TRBJ2-2, the V gene TRBV7-8; D unresolved. The CDR3 is made up of 12 amino acids. Per germline, CDR1 SGHVS and CDR2 FQNEAQ. V shed 5 bases and J shed 9 bases, with 10 bases lying between them. The CDR3 DNA is TGTGCCAGCAGCCCCATCCCGAGGGAGCTGTTTTTT. It translates to CASSPIPRELFF.

To note about this clonotype: At one end the junction does not follow the germline gene, possibly because of a read error. V gene TRBV11-2 combines with J gene TRBJ2-3; 11 bases map to TRBD2. This CDR3 is built from 18 residues. Germline V gene sequence: CDR1 SGHAT, CDR2 FQNNGV. The CDR3 is CANSGVTSGKWITDTQYF. In DNA, the CDR3 is TGTGCCAACAGCGGTGTGACTAGCGGGAAGTGGATTACAGATACGCAGTATTTT.

As to this clonotype: One end of the junction varies from germline; a read error may be responsible. The V and J genes are TRBV11-2 and TRBJ2-7; 7 positions match TRBD1. CDR1 SGHAT and CDR2 FQNNGV come from the germline V gene. The CDR3 is 15 amino acids. The CDR3 sequence is CARSLRQGIRHEQYF. CDR3 DNA sequence: TGTGCCAGGAGCTTGAGACAGGGTATCCGACACGAGCAGTACTTC.

As to this clonotype: This may arise from a read error, as a much more abundant clone is one base away. This chain links TRBV4-1 with TRBJ2-5, with 7 bases identical to TRBD2. Looked up from germline, CDR1 is MGHRA and CDR2 is YSYEKL. The CDR3 contains 14 residues. The CDR3 nucleotides are TGCGCCAGCGGCCAAGAGTCCGGGAGGGAGACCCAGTACTTC. Its protein product is CASGQESGRETQYF.

The chain is built from TRBV7-8 and TRBJ2-1; 10 nucleotides align to TRBD2. CDR1 SGHVS and CDR2 FQNEAQ come from the germline V gene. CDR3 length: 14 residues. Germline trimming cut 5 bases from V and 8 bases from J; bases unmatched to any gene: 6. The CDR3 DNA sequence: TGTGCCAGCAGCCGGATTAGCGGGAGGTATGAGCAGTTCTTC. This codes for CASSRISGRYEQFF.

For this clonotype: The junction and the germline gene differ at one end; a read error may be behind it. V and J are TRBV11-2 and TRBJ2-1; D possibly corresponds to TRBD2 (6 bases). This CDR3 comprises 13 residues. Looked up from germline, CDR1 is SGHAT and CDR2 is FQNNGV. The chain's CDR3 is CASCLGGLNEQFF. CDR3 bases: TGTGCCAGCTGCTTAGGAGGGCTGAATGAGCAGTTCTTC.

The table lists this clonotype with a few counts. V usage is TRBV4-1 and J usage is TRBJ2-5; tentative D call: TRBD1 (6 bases). V was shortened by 0 bases and J by 5 bases, with 10 bases between the two germline ends. The CDR3 sequence is 14 residues long. Germline assignment: CDR1 MGHRA and CDR2 YSYEKL. The CDR3 here is CASSQEQGWETQYF. The DNA for the CDR3 is TGCGCCAGCAGCCAAGAACAGGGTTGGGAGACCCAGTACTTC.

Of note for this clonotype: A single base separates this from a much larger clone, so it may be a read error. This chain joins TRBV4-1 and TRBJ2-7; either TRBD1 or TRBD2 may fit D (5 bases each). The length of the CDR3 is 14 residues. In germline, CDR1 is MGHRA, CDR2 YSYEKL. CDR3 residues: CANSQEIRDLEQYF. CDR3 nucleotides: TGCGCCAACAGCCAAGAAATTCGGGACCTCGAGCAGTACTTC.

The chain employs TRBV7-8 and TRBJ2-7; D perhaps matches TRBD2 (6 bases). Trimming removed 1 base at V and 7 bases at J, with 14 bases between. The germline CDR1 and CDR2 sequences are SGHVS and FQNEAQ. The CDR3 length is 14 residues. The CDR3 nucleotides are TGTGCCAGCAGCTTAGGGTTAGCGGCGGGGGAGCAGTACTTC. Translation: CASSLGLAAGEQYF.

This clonotype has a handful of counts. The CDR3 is CSVVTVRGHPNIQYF. The CDR3 nucleotides read TGCAGCGTTGTAACAGTGCGGGGACACCCAAACATTCAGTACTTC. This chain joins TRBV29-1 and TRBJ2-4; either TRBD1 or TRBD2 may fit D (6 bases each). CDR1 SQVTM and CDR2 ANQGSEA come from the germline V gene. V was trimmed by 4 bases and J by 6 bases, leaving 19 bases between them. The CDR3 loop spans 15 amino acids.